These 11 T cell receptor beta chains originate from one sample sequenced in a study of cytomegalovirus exposure and HLA in healthy donors. The study ran its PCR with 60 Vbeta and 13 Jbeta primers. Sequencing used immunoSEQ multiplex PCR; TCRdb keeps in-frame clones, though not all of them. The profile shows roughly 160,000 clones, roughly two thirds of them singletons. The material sequenced was PBMCs. The receptor set was obtained from a woman in her twenties or thirties in good health and CMV-seronegative.

This clone was picked up a small number of times. The rearrangement uses TRBV7-9 and TRBJ1-1; the D is unclear. This CDR3 comprises 12 residues. CDR1 is SEHNR, CDR2 FQNEAQ, per germline (reference sequence). V lost 2 bases, J lost 10 bases, and 11 bases lay in between. This chain's CDR3 is CASSLQSGGAFF. The CDR3 region has the DNA TGTGCCAGCAGCTTACAATCGGGAGGAGCTTTCTTT.

The gene calls are TRBV11-2 and TRBJ2-3, with 8 bases matching TRBD2. J lost 5 bases, V lost 3 bases, and 4 bases had no gene match. The CDR3 sequence is 14 residues long. Germline assignment: CDR1 SGHAT and CDR2 FQNNGV. The CDR3: CASSFGREGDTQYF. CDR3 in DNA: TGTGCCAGCAGCTTTGGTCGGGAGGGAGATACGCAGTATTTT.

The table lists this clone with a few counts. The chain recombines TRBV4-3 with TRBJ1-1; possibly TRBD1 for D (6 bases). In germline, CDR1 is LGHNA, CDR2 YSLEER. The CDR3 is 16 residues long. V was shortened by 0 bases and J by 0 bases, with 11 bases between the two germline ends. The CDR3 DNA sequence: TGCGCCAGCAGCCAAGATATGGGACACGTGAACACTGAAGCTTTCTTT. It translates to CASSQDMGHVNTEAFF.

This clone turned up a few times. The chain is built from TRBV28 and TRBJ2-3; TRBD2 agrees at 13 bases. The germline gives CDR1 MDHEN, CDR2 SYDVKM. The CDR3 totals 16 residues. Trimming at V came to 2 bases and at J to 7 bases, leaving 6 bases not matched to a gene. CDR3: CASSLGLAGATYTQYF. The CDR3 DNA reads as TGTGCCAGCAGTTTAGGACTAGCGGGAGCTACGTATACGCAGTATTTT.

The rearrangement links TRBV25-1 to TRBJ2-7, with 9 nucleotides matching TRBD1. Trimming at V came to 4 bases and at J to 7 bases, leaving 11 bases not matched to a gene. The germline V gene encodes CDR1 MGHDK and CDR2 SYGVNS. The CDR3 is made up of 15 amino acids. In DNA, the CDR3 is TGTGCCAGCAGTGGGCCCGGGACAGGGTGGTATGAGCAGTACTTC. It encodes CASSGPGTGWYEQYF.

V and J are TRBV4-3 and TRBJ1-2; D might be TRBD1 (5 bases). The germline V gene has CDR1 LGHNA and CDR2 YSLEER. Trimming left V 1 base short and J 0 bases short, with 12 bases between. The CDR3 is 16 amino acids. The CDR3 sequence: CASSQAGGTANYGYTF. CDR3 in DNA: TGCGCCAGCAGCCAAGCCGGGGGAACCGCTAACTATGGCTACACCTTC.

This clone came up a few times. The genes are TRBV11-3 and TRBJ2-2; tentative D call: TRBD2 (5 bases). This CDR3 has 13 amino acids. Germline assignment: CDR1 SGHNT and CDR2 YENEEA. Trimming took 5 bases from V and 5 from J, leaving 9 bases between them. The CDR3 spells CASSPRRTGELFF. The CDR3 DNA reads TGTGCCAGCAGCCCCAGGAGGACCGGGGAGCTGTTTTTT.

The chain recombines TRBV28 with TRBJ2-5; tentative D call: TRBD2 (6 bases). Looked up from germline, CDR1 is MDHEN and CDR2 is SYDVKM. The CDR3 loop spans 13 amino acids. V lost 4 bases, J lost 5 bases, and 11 bases lay in between. In DNA form, the CDR3 reads TGTGCCAGCAGTTCCCGGGGGTTGGAGACCCAGTACTTC. Translation: CASSSRGLETQYF.

This clone was seen a few times. CDR3 DNA: TGCAGCGTTGAAGATCTTGCAGGGGGCACTGAAGCTTTCTTT. Its translation is CSVEDLAGGTEAFF. The gene calls are TRBV29-1 and TRBJ1-1, with TRBD1 matching 7 bases. The germline CDR1 and CDR2 sequences are SQVTM and ANQGSEA. The ends lost 0 bases at V and 4 bases at J; junction bases unmatched: 5. The CDR3 covers 14 residues.

This rearrangement joins TRBV6-1 to TRBJ1-5, with a weak D call TRBD1 (6 bases). Germline loops: CDR1 MNHNS, CDR2 SASEGT. V lost 6 bases and J 4 bases, leaving 13 bases between the germline ends. This CDR3 is built from 14 residues. CDR3 residues: CASRAGQPNQPQHF. CDR3 nucleotide sequence: TGTGCCAGCAGAGCGGGACAACCTAATCAGCCCCAGCATTTT.

The chain links TRBV7-8 to TRBJ2-1, with unresolved D. The CDR3 contains 13 residues. CDR1 is SGHVS, CDR2 FQNEAQ, per germline. V dropped 8 bases and J dropped 3 bases, with 11 bases sitting between them. CDR3 loop: CASRVDLYNEQFF. The CDR3 nucleotides read TGTGCCAGCCGCGTTGATCTCTACAATGAGCAGTTCTTC.